This record concerns one TCR beta chain sequence. What it binds is not known. Total RNA was isolated from each sample in quantities of at least 5 micrograms. A second roughly 6 to 12 cycle PCR used barcoded and J-beta primers. TCRdb reprocessed the 5' RACE reads via MiXCR and lists one record per CDR3 protein. The repertoire has approximately 790,000 distinct CDR3 sequences, 62% of them found once; the top ten carry around a quarter. The data are from a study of blood T cells in healthy people across ages. Study results and limitations: Age brought a roughly linear fall in TCR beta diversity measured per million T cells.

Germline assignment: CDR1 ENHRY and CDR2 SYGVKD. The CDR3 sequence is 15 residues long. V was trimmed by 4 bases and J by 0 bases, leaving 10 bases between them. J is TRBJ2-4 and V is TRBV10-3; maybe TRBD2 (5 bases). Sequenced sample: blood. The TCR comes from a man under 40 in good health. The CDR3 sequence is CAISGDRGAKNIQYF. DNA for the CDR3: TGTGCCATCAGTGGAGACCGGGGAGCCAAAAACATTCAGTACTTC.